These 14 T cell receptor beta chains came from one sample sequenced in a study of T cell responses to AZD1222 COVID-19 vaccine. The method was immunoSEQ multiplex PCR; TCRdb's version includes in-frame clones alone and lacks a portion of them. This sample has 85,000 to 90,000 clones, with approximately 90% found just once. The specimen comprised peripheral blood, sampled on day 0 of AZD1222 vaccination. The receptors stem from an adult in good health.

The chain couples TRBV5-1 to TRBJ2-2; D remains ambiguous. V was shortened by 0 bases and J by 4 bases, with 7 bases between the two germline ends. The CDR3 is 14 amino acids. The germline CDR1 and CDR2 sequences are SGHRS and YFSETQ. The CDR3 DNA follows: TGCGCCAGCAGCTTGGATGGCTCCACCGGGGAGCTGTTTTTT. Its translation is CASSLDGSTGELFF.

In DNA form, the CDR3 reads TGTGCCAGCAGTTACGACCAACGACAGGTCCGGAAGTATTTT. Amino acids: CASSYDQRQVRKYF. The J gene is TRBJ2-3, the V gene TRBV6-2 or TRBV6-3, with D possibly matching TRBD1 (6 bases). This CDR3 contains 14 residues. Trimming took 2 bases from V and 13 from J, leaving 19 bases between them. The V gene's germline CDR1 is MNHEY and CDR2 SVGEGT.

The V call is TRBV5-5, the J call TRBJ1-1; unclear D gene. The CDR3 extends over 13 amino acids. CDR1 SGHKS and CDR2 YYEKEE come from the germline V gene (reference sequence). Trimming pared 2 bases from V and 1 base from J, leaving 6 bases between. As DNA, the CDR3 is TGTGCCAGCAGCTTTTACGGGAACACTGAAGCTTTCTTT. Residues: CASSFYGNTEAFF.

The genes are TRBV30 and TRBJ1-6; 7 bases align to TRBD1. Germline values: CDR1 GTSNPN, CDR2 SVGIG (reference sequence). The junction had 9 bases not matched to a gene; V was cut back by 3 bases and J by 10 bases. The CDR3 is 14 residues long. CDR3 sequence (DNA): TGTGCCTGGAGCCTGACAGGGCCAAAATCACCCCTCCACTTT. The encoded protein is CAWSLTGPKSPLHF.

The CDR3 reads CASSLVQGASEQYF. As DNA, the CDR3 is TGTGCCAGCAGCTTAGTCCAGGGGGCGTCCGAGCAGTACTTC. V and J are TRBV7-2 and TRBJ2-7; the match to TRBD1 covers 8 bases. CDR3 size: 14 residues. CDR1 and CDR2 from the germline V gene are SGHTA and FQGNSA. V was clipped by 1 base and J by 6 bases; unmatched bases: 5.

The gene calls are TRBV6-5 and TRBJ2-1; the match to TRBD2 covers 7 bases. The junction had 14 bases not matched to a gene; V was cut back by 9 bases and J by 6 bases. Germline CDR1 reads MNHEY; CDR2 reads SVGAGI. The CDR3 runs 15 residues. CDR3 nucleotide sequence: TGTGCCAGTCTCGGACTGGGAGGGGTCGGCAATGAGCAGTTCTTC. Translation gives CASLGLGGVGNEQFF.

The chain is built from TRBV3-1 (or the pseudogene TRBV3-2) and TRBJ1-6; D gene ambiguous. The germline gives CDR1 LGHDT, CDR2 YNNKEL (reference sequence). CDR3 size: 15 residues. Between the trimmed V and J ends, which lost 5 bases and 11 bases, there was a span of 19 bases. In DNA form, the CDR3 reads TGTGCCAGCAGCTTGGGAACGGTGCGAGCTGCACCCCTCCACTTT. Its translation: CASSLGTVRAAPLHF.

The chain links TRBV19 to TRBJ1-6; possible D gene TRBD1, 6 bases. Germline CDR1 LNHDA, CDR2 SQIVND (reference sequence). Trimming removed 7 bases from V and 8 bases from J, with 15 bases in between. CDR3 length: 14 amino acids. The CDR3 loop is CASKITGMDSPLHF. The CDR3 nucleotides are TGTGCCAGTAAAATCACAGGGATGGATTCACCCCTCCACTTT.

This chain connects TRBV5-1 to TRBJ1-1; 8 nucleotides match TRBD1. Germline V gene sequence: CDR1 SGHRS, CDR2 YFSETQ. V lost 4 bases, J lost 3 bases, and 2 bases stayed unmatched. This CDR3 is 13 amino acids long. The CDR3 sequence is CASSGQGDTEAFF. DNA of the CDR3: TGCGCCAGCAGCGGACAGGGTGACACTGAAGCTTTCTTT.

The chain has TRBV7-8 and TRBJ2-7; possibly TRBD2 for D (5 bases). The CDR3 is made up of 12 amino acids. CDR1 SGHVS and CDR2 FQNEAQ come from the germline V gene. V was trimmed by 5 bases and J by 5 bases, leaving 10 bases between them. DNA of the CDR3: TGTGCCAGCAGCCCTACTAGAGACGAGCAGTACTTC. It translates to CASSPTRDEQYF.

The V gene is TRBV30, the J gene TRBJ2-7; D is possibly TRBD1 (6 bases). Per the germline V gene, CDR1 is GTSNPN and CDR2 is SVGIG (reference sequence). The CDR3 has 14 residues. The V and J ends lost 3 bases and 3 bases respectively, with 15 bases between them. The CDR3 DNA sequence: TGTGCCTGGAGCACGGGACATCAGAACTACGAGCAGTACTTC. It translates to CAWSTGHQNYEQYF.

The CDR3 loop reads CASNPPGSGGYF. DNA of the CDR3: TGTGCCAGCAACCCCCCCGGGAGCGGGGGGTACTTC. This chain uses TRBV21-1 with TRBJ2-5; the D segment call TRBD2 is taken from the table without a DNA check. TRBV21-1 is an annotated pseudogene. The CDR3 is 12 amino acids.

The chain joins TRBV5-1 to TRBJ2-1; D remains unclear. Trimming stripped 2 bases from V and 1 base from J, with 13 bases between. The CDR3 sequence is 16 residues long. In germline, CDR1 is SGHRS, CDR2 YFSETQ. The CDR3 region has the DNA TGCGCCAGCAGCTTACCCCTAGTTGGTTCCTACAATGAGCAGTTCTTC. Encoded protein: CASSLPLVGSYNEQFF. Complete variable domain (other parts from reference TRBV5-1 and TRBJ2-1): KAGVTQTPRYLIKTRGQQVTLSCSPISGHRSVSWYQQTPGQGLQFLFEYFSETQRNKGNFPGRFSGRQFSNSRSEMNVSTLELGDSALYLCASSLPLVGSYNEQFFGPGTRLTVL.

This clone was seen once. The V gene is TRBV7-9, the J gene TRBJ1-6; D is unclear. The germline V gene encodes CDR1 SEHNR and CDR2 FQNEAQ (reference sequence). The CDR3 has 17 residues. V lost 5 bases to trimming and J lost 2 bases, with 16 bases between them. The CDR3 here is CASSLASVVAYNSPLHF. The CDR3 coding sequence is TGTGCCAGCAGCCTCGCCAGCGTCGTTGCCTATAATTCACCCCTCCACTTT. Full variable domain (missing parts from reference TRBV7-9 and TRBJ1-6): DTGVSQNPRHKITKRGQNVTFRCDPISEHNRLYWYRQTLGQGPEFLTYFQNEAQLEKSRLLSDRFSAERPKGSFSTLEIQRTEQGDSAMYLCASSLASVVAYNSPLHFGNGTRLTVT.